What follows describes a single T cell receptor (beta chain). The data originate from a study of blood T cell repertoires in COVID-19. Study overall: Sample material is recorded as cDNA or gDNA derived from T cells, B-cell-depleted T cells, or PBMCs.

With 6 bases clipped from V and 4 bases from J, the junction kept 4 bases outside the gene matches. The CDR3 has 13 residues. CDR1 and CDR2 (germline): SGHAT, FQNNGV. Profiling relied on immunoSEQ multiplex PCR, and the TCRdb table lists in-frame clones only, not all of them. The repertoire has over 80,000 clones, around 75% of them found once; the top ten carry roughly 4.2%. This chain connects TRBV11-2 to TRBJ1-2, with TRBD1 matching 8 bases. Material: peripheral blood. This clonotype was sampled from a woman between 50 and 59 years old with acute or convalescent COVID-19. The CDR3 loop is CASSQTGVYGYTF. In DNA, the CDR3 is TGTGCCAGCAGTCAGACAGGGGTCTATGGCTACACCTTC.